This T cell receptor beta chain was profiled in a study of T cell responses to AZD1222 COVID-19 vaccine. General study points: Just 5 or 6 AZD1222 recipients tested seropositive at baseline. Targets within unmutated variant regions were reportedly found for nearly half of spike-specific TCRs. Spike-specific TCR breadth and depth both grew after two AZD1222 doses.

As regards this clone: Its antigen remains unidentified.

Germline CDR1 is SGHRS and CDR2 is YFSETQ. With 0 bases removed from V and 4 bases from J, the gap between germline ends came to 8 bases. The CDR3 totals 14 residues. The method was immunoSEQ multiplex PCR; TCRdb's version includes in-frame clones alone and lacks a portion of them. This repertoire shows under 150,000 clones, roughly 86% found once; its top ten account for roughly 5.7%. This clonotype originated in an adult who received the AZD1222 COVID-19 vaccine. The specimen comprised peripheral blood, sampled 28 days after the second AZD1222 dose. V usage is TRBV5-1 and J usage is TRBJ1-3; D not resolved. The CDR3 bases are TGCGCCAGCAGCTTGGGGGGTTACGGAAACACCATATATTTT. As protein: CASSLGGYGNTIYF.